Presented here are 32 T cell receptor beta chains from one specimen sequenced in a study of T cells in Graves' hyperthyroidism and ophthalmopathy. TCR beta CDR3 region amplification was performed from RNA transcripts. First-round RT-PCR with HTBI primers amplified the TCR CDR3 region. TCRdb reanalysed the multiplex PCR reads using MiXCR and keeps one entry per CDR3 protein. The repertoire consists of hundreds of thousands of distinct CDR3 sequences, with 38% occurring once and the leading ten covering around 10%. The specimen was blood. Source of these receptors: a man aged 18 to 29 with Graves' hyperthyroidism.

The chain employs TRBV20-1 and TRBJ1-1, with 7 bases lining up with TRBD1. The CDR3 is 12 residues long. Looked up from germline, CDR1 is DFQATT and CDR2 is SNEGSKA (reference sequence). V trimming: 4 bases; J trimming: 4 bases; junction bases outside the gene matches: 3. CDR3 protein: CSATRDSTEAFF. CDR3 nucleotide sequence: TGCAGTGCTACCCGGGACAGCACTGAAGCTTTCTTT.

This clonotype was found many times. The chain is built from TRBV29-1 and TRBJ1-5; D possibly corresponds to TRBD1 (6 bases). The germline V and J ends were trimmed by 6 bases and 5 bases, with 11 bases remaining between them. The CDR3 has 12 residues. CDR1 is SQVTM, CDR2 ANQGSEA, per germline. CDR3 bases: TGCAGCGTCTCAGGGGCCGATCAGCCCCAGCATTTT. Protein sequence: CSVSGADQPQHF.

This clonotype was seen many times. CDR3 amino acids: CATSGSQETQYF. Here the CDR3 DNA reads TGTGCCACCAGCGGCAGTCAAGAGACCCAGTACTTC. The chain uses TRBV15 and TRBJ2-5; the D is unclear. CDR1 is LNHNV and CDR2 is YYDKDF in the germline V gene (reference sequence). The germline V and J ends were trimmed by 5 bases and 2 bases, with 6 bases remaining between them. This CDR3 comprises 12 residues.

Many counts were recorded for this clonotype. The chain employs TRBV10-3 and TRBJ2-5; D call uncertain. The V end lost 5 bases, the J end lost 1 base, and 14 bases lay between the germline ends. The CDR3 consists of 15 residues. From germline, CDR1 is ENHRY and CDR2 SYGVKD. The DNA of the CDR3 is TGTGCCATCAGTTCAACGGAAGTAGCCCAAGAGACCCAGTACTTC. Protein: CAISSTEVAQETQYF.

With regard to this clonotype: The junction departs from the called germline gene at one end, perhaps through a read error. The V and J genes are TRBV10-3 and TRBJ1-5; D perhaps matches TRBD1 (5 bases). The CDR3 has 15 amino acids. In germline, CDR1 is ENHRY, CDR2 SYGVKD. The CDR3 DNA is TGTGCCAGCAGTTACTCGACAGACGCTAATCAGCCCCAGCATTTT. It specifies CASSYSTDANQPQHF.

The chain couples TRBV10-3 to TRBJ1-2, with D hard to call. V was shortened by 9 bases and J by 7 bases, with 18 bases between the two germline ends. Germline V CDR1 and CDR2: ENHRY, SYGVKD. This CDR3 region has 13 residues. This CDR3 is CAIFVETRVGYTF. The CDR3 DNA reads TGTGCCATTTTCGTAGAGACACGGGTTGGCTACACCTTC.

This chain links TRBV5-4 with TRBJ2-7, with a tentative D call TRBD2 (6 bases). CDR1 is SGHNT, CDR2 YYREEE, per germline (reference sequence). This CDR3 comprises 12 residues. The CDR3 region has the DNA TGTGGGTGGGGGACTCAAGCCTACGAGCAGTACTTC. It yields the protein CGWGTQAYEQYF.

The CDR3 nucleotides are TGTGCCAGCAGCTTACTGCTAGCGGGGGGACAAGAGACCCAGTACTTC. Translating gives CASSLLLAGGQETQYF. The genes are TRBV7-9 and TRBJ2-5; 11 bases align to TRBD2. Germline CDR1 is SEHNR and CDR2 is FQNEAQ (reference sequence). The CDR3 has 16 residues. V shed 2 bases and J 2 bases; nucleotides not matched to a gene: 4.

This clonotype was picked up one time. J is TRBJ1-2 and V is TRBV7-2; no firm D call. V was cut by 5 bases and J by 8 bases, with 6 bases left in between. The length of the CDR3 is 10 residues. Germline V gene lookup returns CDR1 SGHTA and CDR2 FQGNSA. CDR3 protein: CASSDSGYTF. In DNA, the CDR3 is TGTGCCAGCAGCGATTCGGGCTACACCTTC.

The chain recombines TRBV29-1 with TRBJ1-1, with D possibly being TRBD1 (5 bases). The V and J ends lost 8 bases and 5 bases respectively, with 21 bases between them. Germline-derived CDR1 and CDR2 are SQVTM and ANQGSEA. The CDR3 contains 14 residues. The CDR3, as DNA: TGCAGCAGCCATGACACCGGGGGGAGGACTGAAGCTTTCTTT. Residues: CSSHDTGGRTEAFF.

There are many counts of this clonotype. One end of the junction fails to match germline, which may point to a read error. This chain connects TRBV7-9 to TRBJ1-1, with 7 bases lining up with TRBD1. From germline, CDR1 is SEHNR and CDR2 FQNEAQ (reference sequence). This CDR3 region has 15 residues. The CDR3 DNA is TGTGCCAGCAGCGTAGCCCTGACAGGGCAATCTGAAGCTTTCTTT. Its protein is CASSVALTGQSEAFF.

The chain uses TRBV25-1 and TRBJ2-5; tentative D call: TRBD1 (5 bases). The CDR3 consists of 12 residues. V was trimmed by 8 bases and J by 5 bases, leaving 12 bases between them. Germline CDR1 MGHDK, CDR2 SYGVNS. The CDR3: CASGGHEETQYF. For the CDR3, the DNA is TGTGCCAGCGGCGGACACGAGGAGACCCAGTACTTC.

The count of this clonotype is one. This sequence may be a read error, since a much larger clone differs from it by one base. This chain joins TRBV7-9 and TRBJ2-5; possible D gene TRBD2, 6 bases. The V end lost 5 bases, the J end lost 7 bases, and 8 bases lay between the germline ends. The germline V gene encodes CDR1 SEHNR and CDR2 FQNEAQ (reference sequence). This CDR3 is 11 amino acids long. Here the CDR3 DNA reads TGTGCCAGCAGCGCGGGGAGGACCCAGTACTTC. Its protein product is CASSAGRTQYF.

This sequence joins TRBV19 and TRBJ1-5; D is unresolved. V lost 0 bases to trimming and J lost 5 bases, with 8 bases between them. The germline V gene encodes CDR1 LNHDA and CDR2 SQIVND (reference sequence). CDR3 size: 14 residues. CDR3 protein: CASSIDSLDQPQHF. Here the CDR3 DNA reads TGTGCCAGTAGTATAGACAGTCTTGATCAGCCCCAGCATTTT.

This clonotype has a handful of counts. This chain links TRBV20-1 with TRBJ2-5; 10 bases map to TRBD1. The CDR3 sequence is 15 residues long. V was clipped by 6 bases and J by 5 bases; unmatched bases: 12. Germline-derived CDR1 and CDR2 are DFQATT and SNEGSKA (reference sequence). The CDR3 spells CSALFRDRGGETQYF. The CDR3 coding sequence is TGCAGTGCCCTCTTCCGGGACAGGGGAGGGGAGACCCAGTACTTC.

The gene calls are TRBV2 and TRBJ1-1; no clear D gene. The CDR3 is made up of 11 amino acids. Trimming stripped 6 bases from V and 5 bases from J, with 7 bases between. Germline values: CDR1 SNHLY, CDR2 FYNNEI. CDR3: CASSQTTEAFF. The CDR3 bases are TGTGCCAGCAGCCAGACTACTGAAGCTTTCTTT.

This clonotype occurred many times. V is TRBV5-1 and J is TRBJ2-7; D is uncertain. CDR3 length: 14 amino acids. CDR1 is SGHRS, CDR2 YFSETQ, per germline. V was cut by 1 base and J by 3 bases, with 11 bases left in between. The CDR3 is CASSLRWPDYEQYF. Here the CDR3 DNA reads TGCGCCAGCAGCTTGAGGTGGCCGGACTACGAGCAGTACTTC. Combining the CDR3 with reference TRBV5-1 and TRBJ2-7 gives the whole variable domain KAGVTQTPRYLIKTRGQQVTLSCSPISGHRSVSWYQQTPGQGLQFLFEYFSETQRNKGNFPGRFSGRQFSNSRSEMNVSTLELGDSALYLCASSLRWPDYEQYFGPGTRLTVT.

The chain uses TRBV2 and TRBJ1-6, with 8 bases matching TRBD1. The trim removed 11 bases at V and 8 bases at J, leaving 5 bases unmatched. CDR1 and CDR2 from the germline V gene are SNHLY and FYNNEI. This CDR3 comprises 12 residues. The DNA for the CDR3 is TGTGCCCACAGGGGGATCGATTCACCCCTCCACTTT. This sequence encodes CAHRGIDSPLHF.

In regard to this clonotype: A junction end diverges from the germline sequence, so it may reflect a read error. The chain recombines TRBV6-5 with TRBJ2-5; D gene unclear. This CDR3 spans 15 amino acids. CDR1 is MNHEY and CDR2 is SVGAGI in the germline V gene. The CDR3 here is CAISYPQLSQETQYF. CDR3 coding DNA: TGTGCCATCAGTTACCCACAGCTGAGCCAAGAGACCCAGTACTTC.

The chain carries TRBV19 and TRBJ1-2; D gene ambiguous. In germline, CDR1 is LNHDA, CDR2 SQIVND (reference sequence). The ends were cut back, 4 bases at V and 12 bases at J, with 6 bases in the middle. CDR3 size: 9 residues. Here the CDR3 reads CASSNGDTF. Here the CDR3 DNA reads TGTGCCAGTAGTAACGGCGACACCTTC.

The chain couples TRBV7-3 to TRBJ1-2; possibly TRBD1 for D (5 bases). There are 19 residues in the CDR3. V lost 5 bases and J 2 bases, leaving 27 bases between the germline ends. The V gene's germline CDR1 is SGHTA and CDR2 FQGTGA. In DNA, the CDR3 is TGTGCCAGCAGCCCGCCCATCTCGGGGACCCTAGGGGCCAACTATGGCTACACCTTC. Protein product: CASSPPISGTLGANYGYTF. Supplemented by reference TRBV7-3 and TRBJ1-2, the full variable domain reads GAGVSQTPSNKVTEKGKYVELRCDPISGHTALYWYRQSLGQGPEFLIYFQGTGAADDSGLPNDRFFAVRPEGSVSTLKIQRTERGDSAVYLCASSPPISGTLGANYGYTFGSGTRLTVV.

The rearrangement joins TRBV7-3 to TRBJ2-2, with D perhaps TRBD2 (5 bases). Per the germline V gene, CDR1 is SGHTA and CDR2 is FQGTGA. The germline V and J ends were trimmed by 4 bases and 6 bases, with 9 bases remaining between them. CDR3 size: 13 residues. CDR3 sequence reads: CASSSNGAGELFF. The DNA for the CDR3 is TGTGCCAGCAGCTCAAACGGGGCCGGGGAGCTGTTTTTT. The full variable domain, completed using reference TRBV7-3 and TRBJ2-2, is GAGVSQTPSNKVTEKGKYVELRCDPISGHTALYWYRQSLGQGPEFLIYFQGTGAADDSGLPNDRFFAVRPEGSVSTLKIQRTERGDSAVYLCASSSNGAGELFFGEGSRLTVL.

The gene calls are TRBV15 and TRBJ2-5, with 10 positions matching TRBD2. Germline trimming cut 3 bases from V and 2 bases from J; bases unmatched to any gene: 6. The CDR3 covers 16 residues. Germline V gene lookup returns CDR1 LNHNV and CDR2 YYDKDF (reference sequence). The CDR3 DNA reads TGTGCCACCAGCAGTAAGCGGGAGGGCCGGCAAGAGACCCAGTACTTC. It translates to CATSSKREGRQETQYF.

This clonotype was observed many times. This chain connects TRBV15 to TRBJ1-5; no reliable D call. The germline V and J ends were trimmed by 5 bases and 7 bases, with 18 bases remaining between them. The germline V gene encodes CDR1 LNHNV and CDR2 YYDKDF (reference sequence). The CDR3 extends over 15 amino acids. This CDR3 is CATSEGRAQGQPQHF. CDR3 in DNA: TGTGCCACCAGCGAAGGGAGGGCACAAGGCCAGCCCCAGCATTTT. The whole variable domain, remainder taken from reference TRBV15 and TRBJ1-5, is DAMVIQNPRYQVTQFGKPVTLSCSQTLNHNVMYWYQQKSSQAPKLLFHYYDKDFNNEADTPDNFQSRRPNTSFCFLDIRSPGLGDTAMYLCATSEGRAQGQPQHFGDGTRLSIL.

This clonotype was detected only a few times. CDR3 sequence (DNA): TGCGCCAGCAGCTTGGGAAGGACGATGAACACTGAAGCTTTCTTT. This encodes CASSLGRTMNTEAFF. V usage is TRBV5-1 and J usage is TRBJ1-1; D is undetermined. The CDR3 runs 15 residues. Trimming stripped 0 bases from V and 0 bases from J, with 9 bases between. Per germline, CDR1 SGHRS and CDR2 YFSETQ. The full variable domain, rest sourced from reference TRBV5-1 and TRBJ1-1, is KAGVTQTPRYLIKTRGQQVTLSCSPISGHRSVSWYQQTPGQGLQFLFEYFSETQRNKGNFPGRFSGRQFSNSRSEMNVSTLELGDSALYLCASSLGRTMNTEAFFGQGTRLTVV.

This clonotype has ten or more counts. The chain links TRBV7-2 to TRBJ2-5; D uncertain. Germline CDR1 is SGHTA and CDR2 is FQGNSA. Trimming pared 1 base from V and 2 bases from J, leaving 8 bases between. The CDR3 is 14 amino acids. CDR3 nucleotide sequence: TGTGCCAGCAGCTTAGGAGTCGGACAAGAGACCCAGTACTTC. Translated: CASSLGVGQETQYF.

Points on this clonotype: One end of the junction varies from germline; a read error may be responsible. The chain combines TRBV29-1 with TRBJ2-7, with 10 bases identical to TRBD1. This CDR3 has 14 residues. CDR1 SQVTM and CDR2 ANQGSEA come from the germline V gene. CDR3 sequence (DNA): TGTGCCAGCAGTCCTCCCGGGACAGGGGCCGAGCAGTACTTC. As protein: CASSPPGTGAEQYF.

A few counts support this clonotype. This chain links TRBV28 with TRBJ2-7; maybe TRBD2 (6 bases). CDR1 is MDHEN and CDR2 is SYDVKM in the germline V gene. The CDR3 is 14 amino acids. The V gene lost 7 bases and the J gene lost 7 bases, with 20 bases spanning the gap. As DNA, the CDR3 is TGTGCCAGCAAACAACCGGGACTGCCTGTGGAGCAGTACTTC. This translates into CASKQPGLPVEQYF.

This clonotype was seen more than once but under ten times. The chain has TRBV20-1 and TRBJ1-1; tentatively, D is TRBD1 (6 bases). The CDR3 totals 16 residues. CDR1 is DFQATT and CDR2 is SNEGSKA in the germline V gene (reference sequence). V shed 1 base and J shed 1 base, with 16 bases lying between them. The CDR3 DNA sequence: TGCAGTGCTAGAGCCCCGGAACAGGGAAGGAACACTGAAGCTTTCTTT. Its protein is CSARAPEQGRNTEAFF.

On this clonotype: The junction and the germline gene differ at one end; a read error may be behind it. The genes are TRBV4-1 and TRBJ2-7; D unclear. The CDR3 is 13 residues long. Germline V gene lookup returns CDR1 MGHRA and CDR2 YSYEKL. This chain's CDR3 is CASSQDRDGALRF. DNA for the CDR3: TGCGCCAGCAGCCAAGATCGTGACGGAGCTCTAAGGTTC.

The chain couples TRBV5-4 to TRBJ2-5, with 13 bases identical to TRBD2. Germline V gives CDR1 SGHNT, CDR2 YYREEE (reference sequence). This CDR3 has 16 amino acids. V lost 5 bases and J lost 2; bases outside the gene matches: 6. The CDR3 sequence is CASRRTSGGSQETQYF. CDR3 bases: TGTGCCAGCAGACGGACTAGCGGGGGTTCACAAGAGACCCAGTACTTC.

This clonotype appeared once. The DNA is omitted, as the CDR3 cannot be located on it reliably, and the CDR3 follows TCRdb's listing. The chain combines TRBV25-1 with TRBJ1-1; the tabulated D call, TRBD1, remains unverified against the DNA. Germline lookup yields CDR1 MGHDK and CDR2 SYGVNS. The CDR3 spans 15 amino acids, including both terminal residues. The chain's CDR3 is CACSVETGADTEAFF.